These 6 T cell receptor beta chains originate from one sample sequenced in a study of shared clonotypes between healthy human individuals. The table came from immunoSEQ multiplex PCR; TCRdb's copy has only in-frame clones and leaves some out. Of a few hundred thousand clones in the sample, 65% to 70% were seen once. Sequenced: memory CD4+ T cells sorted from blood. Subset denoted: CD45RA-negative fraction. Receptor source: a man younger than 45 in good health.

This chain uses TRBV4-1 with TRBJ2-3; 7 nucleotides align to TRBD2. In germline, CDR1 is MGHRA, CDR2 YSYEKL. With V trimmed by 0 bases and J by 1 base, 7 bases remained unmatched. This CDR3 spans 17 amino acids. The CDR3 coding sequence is TGCGCCAGCAGCCAAGATGGTAGTGGGGGGGGCACAGATACGCAGTATTTT. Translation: CASSQDGSGGGTDTQYF.

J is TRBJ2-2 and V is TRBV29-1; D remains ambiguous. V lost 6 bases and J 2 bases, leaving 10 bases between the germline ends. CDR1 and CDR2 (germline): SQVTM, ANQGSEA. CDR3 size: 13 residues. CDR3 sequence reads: CSVARTNTGELFF. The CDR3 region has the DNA TGCAGCGTCGCCAGGACCAACACCGGGGAGCTGTTTTTT.

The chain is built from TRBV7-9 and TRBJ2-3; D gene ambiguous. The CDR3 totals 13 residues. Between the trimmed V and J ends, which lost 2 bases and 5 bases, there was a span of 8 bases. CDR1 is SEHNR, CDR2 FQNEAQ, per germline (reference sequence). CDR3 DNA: TGTGCCAGCAGCTTACTGGGGAAAGATACGCAGTATTTT. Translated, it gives CASSLLGKDTQYF.

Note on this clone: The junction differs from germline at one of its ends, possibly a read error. The CDR3 is CAGSLDRGRSQPQHF. Here the CDR3 DNA reads TGTGCCGGCAGTCTTGACAGGGGCCGGTCTCAGCCCCAGCATTTT. The chain employs TRBV6-1 and TRBJ1-5; 8 bases align to TRBD1. This CDR3 has 15 amino acids. The germline gives CDR1 MNHNS, CDR2 SASEGT.

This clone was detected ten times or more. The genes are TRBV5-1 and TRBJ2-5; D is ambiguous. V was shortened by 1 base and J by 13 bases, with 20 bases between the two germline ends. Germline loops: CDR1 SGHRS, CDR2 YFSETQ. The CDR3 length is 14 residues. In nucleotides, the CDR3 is TGCGCCAGCAGCTTGACTCCTGACGCGGCCGCCTGGTACTTC. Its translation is CASSLTPDAAAWYF.

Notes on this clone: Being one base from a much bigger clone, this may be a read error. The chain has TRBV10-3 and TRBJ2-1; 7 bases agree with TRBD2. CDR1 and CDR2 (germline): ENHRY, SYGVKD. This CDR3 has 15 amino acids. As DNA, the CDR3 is TGTGTCATCAGTGAGCGGGGCGGGAACCACAATGAGCAGTTCTTC. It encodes CVISERGGNHNEQFF.